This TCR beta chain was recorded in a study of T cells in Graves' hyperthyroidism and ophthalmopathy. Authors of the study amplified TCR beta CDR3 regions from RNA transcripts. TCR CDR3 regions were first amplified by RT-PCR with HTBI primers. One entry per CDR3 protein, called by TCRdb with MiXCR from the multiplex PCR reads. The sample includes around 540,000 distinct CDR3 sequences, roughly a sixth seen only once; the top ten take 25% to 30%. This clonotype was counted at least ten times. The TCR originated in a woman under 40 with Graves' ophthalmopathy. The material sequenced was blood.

The DNA of the CDR3 is TGTGCCAGCAGCCAAGGAGGTAGCGGGTTTTACGAGCAGTACTTC. Translation gives CASSQGGSGFYEQYF. The rearrangement uses TRBV3-1 and TRBJ2-7, with TRBD2 matching over 7 bases. The CDR3 runs 15 residues. CDR1 LGHDT and CDR2 YNNKEL come from the germline V gene (reference sequence). J lost 4 bases, V lost 1 base, and 7 bases had no gene match.